Presented here are 32 T cell receptor beta chains from one specimen sequenced in a study of T cells in Graves' hyperthyroidism and ophthalmopathy (dated by TCRdb to about 2019). Library preparation employed multiplex PCR. Sequenced on an Illumina HiSeq 2000. TCR beta CDR3 regions were amplified from RNA transcripts. For the first round of RT-PCR on the TCR CDR3, the HTBI primer set was used together with the Qiagen OneStep RT-PCR kit. Using fastp at Q25 and MiXCR, TCRdb reprocessed the public reads and kept productive beta chains. Rows with one shared CDR3 protein collapse into an entry with the most common genes and DNA. The sample records roughly 840,000 distinct CDR3 sequences, roughly 40% of which are singletons. Clones ranked in the top ten supply roughly 8.3% of the sample. The sequenced sample was blood. Receptors originate from a man aged 18 to 30 with Graves' hyperthyroidism.

For this clonotype: A clone one base away is much larger, so this may be a read error. The chain has TRBV7-9 and TRBJ2-2, with D unclear. Germline-derived CDR1 and CDR2 are SEHNR and FQNEAQ (reference sequence). The CDR3 sequence is 10 residues long. This CDR3 is CANSSAELFF. In nucleotides, the CDR3 is TGTGCCAACAGCTCAGCGGAGCTGTTTTTT.

This clonotype appeared many times. The chain combines TRBV19 with TRBJ1-4, with D possibly TRBD1 on 5 matching bases. The CDR3 sequence is 13 residues long. Trimming removed 6 bases from V and 5 bases from J, with 10 bases in between. CDR1 is LNHDA, CDR2 SQIVND, per germline (reference sequence). CDR3 sequence (DNA): TGTGCCAGTAGCTACAGGCGGAATGAAAAACTGTTTTTT. Amino acids: CASSYRRNEKLFF.

V is TRBV25-1 and J is TRBJ1-4; D not resolved. V lost 5 bases and J 5 bases, leaving 15 bases between the germline ends. The CDR3 contains 15 residues. CDR1 and CDR2 (germline): MGHDK, SYGVNS. The CDR3 loop is CASSSPFSRNEKLFF. Written as DNA, the CDR3 is TGTGCCAGCAGTTCTCCGTTCTCAAGGAATGAAAAACTGTTTTTT.

This clonotype has a handful of counts. The V call is TRBV7-3, the J call TRBJ2-2, with TRBD2 matching 11 bases. Unmatched junction bases numbered 4, after V lost 3 bases and J lost 4 bases. CDR1 SGHTA and CDR2 FQGTGA come from the germline V gene. The CDR3 consists of 16 residues. The CDR3 coding sequence is TGTGCCAGCAGCTTTATAGCGGGAGGGTTCACCGGGGAGCTGTTTTTT. Its protein product is CASSFIAGGFTGELFF.

In the case of this clonotype: Likely a read error: the CDR3 ends without its conserved phenylalanine or tryptophan. The chain carries TRBV5-1 and TRBJ2-7; no reliable D call. The CDR3 is made up of 15 amino acids. Germline CDR1 SGHRS, CDR2 YFSETQ. Between the trimmed V and J ends, which lost 0 bases and 3 bases, there was a span of 13 bases. CDR3 nucleotide sequence: TGCGCCAGCAGCTTGGATCAGAGGCCGATCTACGAGCAGTACCTC. Encoded protein: CASSLDQRPIYEQYL.

This sequence joins TRBV19 and TRBJ1-1; TRBD1 might be the D (6 bases). Trimming left V 11 bases short and J 4 bases short, with 14 bases between. The CDR3 runs 12 residues. Germline V lookup: CDR1 LNHDA, CDR2 SQIVND (reference sequence). The chain's CDR3 is CAVRGGSTEAFF. CDR3 DNA sequence: TGTGCCGTGAGGGGGGGAAGCACTGAAGCTTTCTTT.

For this clonotype: A read error is possible here, since a much larger clone lies one base away. This chain uses TRBV9 with TRBJ1-2; D is unclear. This CDR3 has 12 amino acids. V lost 1 base, J lost 8 bases, and 9 bases lay in between. The germline CDR1 and CDR2 sequences are SGDLS and YYNGEE. The CDR3 DNA reads as TGTGCCAGCAGCGTAATACAGAGGGGCTACACCTTC. Its translation: CASSVIQRGYTF.

As to this clonotype: Since a much larger clone is just one base distant, this may be a read error. The genes are TRBV9 and TRBJ2-7; the D gene is possibly TRBD2 (6 bases). Germline CDR1 is SGDLS and CDR2 is YYNGEE. CDR3 size: 12 residues. Trimming stripped 10 bases from V and 5 bases from J, with 16 bases between. DNA of the CDR3: TGTGCCCTTACCAACAGGAGGGACGAGCAGTACTTC. This gives the protein CALTNRRDEQYF.

This clonotype was seen a few times. The chain is built from TRBV4-2 and TRBJ1-6, with D hard to call. Trimming took 3 bases from V and 5 from J, leaving 11 bases between them. The CDR3 sequence is 15 residues long. Germline V gene lookup returns CDR1 LGHNA and CDR2 YNFKEQ. Here the CDR3 reads CASSHPGFNNSPLHF. Written as DNA, the CDR3 is TGTGCCAGCAGCCACCCCGGGTTTAATAATTCACCCCTCCACTTT.

The V and J genes are TRBV7-2 and TRBJ2-7, with D unclear. The CDR3 runs 14 residues. V lost 10 bases to trimming and J lost 5 bases, with 21 bases between them. Germline loops: CDR1 SGHTA, CDR2 FQGNSA. This CDR3 is CAISESKLVDEQYF. Written as DNA, the CDR3 is TGTGCCATCAGTGAGTCGAAGTTGGTCGACGAGCAGTACTTC. Together with reference TRBV7-2 and TRBJ2-7, the CDR3 gives the full variable domain: GAGVSQSPSNKVTEKGKDVELRCDPISGHTALYWYRQSLGQGLEFLIYFQGNSAPDKSGLPSDRFSAERTGGSVSTLTIQRTQQEDSAVYLCAISESKLVDEQYFGPGTRLTVT.

The table lists this clonotype with a few counts. V usage is TRBV19 and J usage is TRBJ2-5; D gene ambiguous. Trimming removed 4 bases at V and 5 bases at J, with 11 bases between. The CDR3 is made up of 13 amino acids. Germline CDR1 reads LNHDA; CDR2 reads SQIVND (reference sequence). DNA for the CDR3: TGTGCCAGTAGTACTCGAATGGGGGAGACCCAGTACTTC. It encodes CASSTRMGETQYF.

Of note for this clonotype: The junction and the germline gene differ at one end; a read error may be behind it. The chain carries TRBV7-9 and TRBJ2-7, with 10 bases aligning to TRBD2. The CDR3 runs 16 residues. Germline V gene sequence: CDR1 SEHNR, CDR2 FQNEAQ (reference sequence). The CDR3 protein is CAGSLDLSSGSYEQYF. The CDR3 region has the DNA TGTGCCGGCAGCTTAGATCTTTCTAGCGGGAGTTACGAGCAGTACTTC.

Ten or more counts support this clonotype. The V call is TRBV29-1, the J call TRBJ1-1, with no clear D. This CDR3 has 13 amino acids. V was shortened by 4 bases and J by 1 base, with 10 bases between the two germline ends. From germline, CDR1 is SQVTM and CDR2 ANQGSEA. Here the CDR3 DNA reads TGCAGCGTTGCCGGGCCTTCGAACACTGAAGCTTTCTTT. Its translation is CSVAGPSNTEAFF.

The sample holds many counts of this clonotype. The chain recombines TRBV13 with TRBJ2-5; D perhaps matches TRBD1 (5 bases). The CDR3 is made up of 12 amino acids. Trimming removed 3 bases at V and 4 bases at J, with 6 bases between. Germline V CDR1 and CDR2: PRHDT, FYEKMQ (reference sequence). CDR3 amino acids: CASSLGPETQYF. CDR3 nucleotides: TGTGCCAGCAGCTTGGGGCCAGAGACCCAGTACTTC.

This clonotype was seen at least ten times. The chain combines TRBV7-9 with TRBJ1-1, with D hard to call. The CDR3 length is 13 residues. V lost 1 base to trimming and J lost 5 bases, with 8 bases between them. The V gene's germline CDR1 is SEHNR and CDR2 FQNEAQ (reference sequence). CDR3 loop: CASSLGGKTEAFF. The CDR3 nucleotides are TGTGCCAGCAGCTTAGGCGGAAAAACTGAAGCTTTCTTT. The variable domain in full, completed from reference TRBV7-9 and TRBJ1-1, reads DTGVSQNPRHKITKRGQNVTFRCDPISEHNRLYWYRQTLGQGPEFLTYFQNEAQLEKSRLLSDRFSAERPKGSFSTLEIQRTEQGDSAMYLCASSLGGKTEAFFGQGTRLTVV.

This clonotype was seen only a few times. This chain connects TRBV5-6 to TRBJ2-7, with D possibly being TRBD1 or TRBD2 (5 bases each). Germline CDR1 and CDR2: SGHDT and YYEEEE. V was cut by 6 bases and J by 6 bases, with 13 bases left in between. This CDR3 spans 12 amino acids. The CDR3 here is CASKGPGTEQYF. As DNA, the CDR3 is TGTGCCAGCAAGGGACCGGGCACCGAGCAGTACTTC.

This clonotype was observed a few times. The chain couples TRBV12-3 or TRBV12-4 to TRBJ1-2; 7 bases line up with TRBD1. Trimming took 3 bases from V and 8 from J; bases not matched to a gene: 3. This CDR3 is 12 amino acids long. The CDR3 nucleotides read TGTGCCAGCAGTTTGAGGGGGCAGGGCTACACCTTC. This codes for CASSLRGQGYTF.

This clonotype was observed at least ten times. V is TRBV20-1 and J is TRBJ1-5; the D gene is possibly TRBD1 (5 bases). Germline loops: CDR1 DFQATT, CDR2 SNEGSKA (reference sequence). Trimming stripped 3 bases from V and 3 bases from J, with 12 bases between. This CDR3 is built from 14 residues. CDR3 bases: TGCAGTGCTAGTTCGAAAGGGACCAATCAGCCCCAGCATTTT. Protein sequence: CSASSKGTNQPQHF.

As for this clonotype: A read error may produce the germline difference seen at one junction end. This chain connects TRBV6-5 to TRBJ2-7, with D perhaps TRBD2 (6 bases). The germline gives CDR1 MNHEY, CDR2 SVGAGI. The CDR3 runs to 14 residues. CDR3 in amino acids: CTSRLGTGTYEQYF. The CDR3 nucleotides read TGTACCAGCAGACTAGGGACGGGAACCTACGAGCAGTACTTC.

This chain connects TRBV10-3 to TRBJ1-2; maybe TRBD1 (6 bases). The CDR3 loop spans 14 amino acids. V was shortened by 7 bases and J by 8 bases, with 20 bases between the two germline ends. Per the germline V gene, CDR1 is ENHRY and CDR2 is SYGVKD. The CDR3 protein is CAITGAGSKSGYTF. The CDR3 DNA follows: TGTGCCATCACGGGGGCCGGCAGTAAGTCAGGCTACACCTTC.

The chain carries TRBV7-9 and TRBJ1-6; possible D gene TRBD1, 5 bases. The length of the CDR3 is 16 residues. Germline V gives CDR1 SEHNR, CDR2 FQNEAQ (reference sequence). The V end lost 5 bases, the J end lost 6 bases, and 17 bases lay between the germline ends. CDR3: CASSARGGDANSPLHF. CDR3 nucleotides: TGTGCCAGCAGCGCACGTGGGGGTGACGCTAATTCACCCCTCCACTTT.

The V and J genes are TRBV10-3 and TRBJ1-5; D unclear. Trimming shortened V by 5 bases and J by 5 bases, and 7 bases separated the two germline ends. The CDR3 contains 12 residues. Germline CDR1 and CDR2: ENHRY and SYGVKD. The CDR3 reads CAISQRDQPQHF. The CDR3 bases are TGTGCCATCAGTCAGCGAGATCAGCCCCAGCATTTT.

This clonotype was seen a few times. This chain links TRBV20-1 with TRBJ2-7; no reliable D call. In germline, CDR1 is DFQATT, CDR2 SNEGSKA (reference sequence). The germline V and J ends were trimmed by 3 bases and 3 bases, with 18 bases remaining between them. This CDR3 is 15 amino acids long. The CDR3 is CSARSPETVGYEQYF. In DNA form, the CDR3 reads TGCAGTGCTAGGTCACCGGAGACGGTAGGCTACGAGCAGTACTTC.

The chain links TRBV19 to TRBJ1-1; no clear D. Germline V gene lookup returns CDR1 LNHDA and CDR2 SQIVND (reference sequence). V was trimmed by 4 bases and J by 4 bases, leaving 16 bases between them. This CDR3 is 15 amino acids long. The CDR3 DNA follows: TGTGCCAGTAGTACCCCCCGCGGAGCGATCACTGAAGCTTTCTTT. Its translation is CASSTPRGAITEAFF. The full variable domain, its missing parts supplied by reference TRBV19 and TRBJ1-1, is DGGITQSPKYLFRKEGQNVTLSCEQNLNHDAMYWYRQDPGQGLRLIYYSQIVNDFQKGDIAEGYSVSREKKESFPLTVTSAQKNPTAFYLCASSTPRGAITEAFFGQGTRLTVV.

This chain uses TRBV29-1 with TRBJ1-4, with 10 positions matching TRBD1. Germline V lookup: CDR1 SQVTM, CDR2 ANQGSEA. V shed 6 bases, J shed 2 bases, and the junction held 9 bases outside the gene matches. The CDR3 is made up of 16 amino acids. CDR3 residues: CSVHLTGGNTNEKLFF. The DNA of the CDR3 is TGCAGCGTCCACCTGACAGGGGGCAACACTAATGAAAAACTGTTTTTT.

The genes are TRBV7-8 and TRBJ1-1; 10 nucleotides match TRBD1. Germline values: CDR1 SGHVS, CDR2 FQNEAQ. The V segment lost 5 bases and the J segment 3 bases; nucleotides outside the gene matches: 6. The CDR3 length is 15 residues. The CDR3 region is CASSQDRGPDTEAFF. The CDR3 DNA follows: TGTGCCAGCAGCCAAGACAGGGGGCCGGACACTGAAGCTTTCTTT.

To note about this clonotype: Germline and junction disagree at one end, which may indicate a read error. The rearrangement links TRBV2 to TRBJ1-3; D remains ambiguous. Per the germline V gene, CDR1 is SNHLY and CDR2 is FYNNEI. The CDR3 is made up of 16 amino acids. In DNA form, the CDR3 reads TGTGCCAGCGTATCTAAAGAGGTTATCTCTGGAAACACCACATATTTT. It translates to CASVSKEVISGNTTYF.

The chain carries TRBV10-3 and TRBJ2-5; 9 bases line up with TRBD2. There are 18 residues in the CDR3. The germline V gene has CDR1 ENHRY and CDR2 SYGVKD. Germline trimming cut 4 bases from V and 3 bases from J; bases unmatched to any gene: 15. The CDR3 region is CAISGGTSGSPPEETQYF. The CDR3 DNA reads as TGTGCCATCAGTGGAGGAACTAGCGGGTCCCCCCCGGAAGAGACCCAGTACTTC.

This clonotype was seen a handful of times. This chain joins TRBV20-1 and TRBJ1-1, with D possibly TRBD1 on 6 matching bases. Germline V gene lookup returns CDR1 DFQATT and CDR2 SNEGSKA (reference sequence). There are 14 residues in the CDR3. Trimming removed 2 bases from V and 3 bases from J, with 13 bases in between. CDR3 bases: TGCAGTGCTAGATCAAACAGGGTGGACACTGAAGCTTTCTTT. Encoded protein: CSARSNRVDTEAFF.

The chain links TRBV6-5 to TRBJ2-5; D unclear. The CDR3 has 14 amino acids. Looked up from germline, CDR1 is MNHEY and CDR2 is SVGAGI. Trimming removed 2 bases from V and 5 bases from J, with 12 bases in between. The CDR3 loop is CASSYNGPEETQYF. In DNA form, the CDR3 reads TGTGCCAGCAGTTACAATGGGCCTGAGGAGACCCAGTACTTC.

Many counts were recorded for this clonotype. The chain has TRBV29-1 and TRBJ1-1; D is ambiguous. V lost 0 bases and J 5 bases, leaving 10 bases between the germline ends. Germline CDR1 SQVTM, CDR2 ANQGSEA. The CDR3 covers 13 residues. The CDR3 protein is CSVEEQMVTEAFF. CDR3 sequence (DNA): TGCAGCGTTGAAGAACAGATGGTTACTGAAGCTTTCTTT.

The table lists this clonotype with many counts. This chain uses TRBV5-1 with TRBJ1-1; no definite D call. The CDR3 loop spans 14 amino acids. V dropped 5 bases and J dropped 3 bases, with 14 bases sitting between them. Germline lookup yields CDR1 SGHRS and CDR2 YFSETQ. CDR3 protein: CASRSGLRDTEAFF. The CDR3 DNA follows: TGCGCCAGCAGGTCAGGTCTTCGAGACACTGAAGCTTTCTTT.